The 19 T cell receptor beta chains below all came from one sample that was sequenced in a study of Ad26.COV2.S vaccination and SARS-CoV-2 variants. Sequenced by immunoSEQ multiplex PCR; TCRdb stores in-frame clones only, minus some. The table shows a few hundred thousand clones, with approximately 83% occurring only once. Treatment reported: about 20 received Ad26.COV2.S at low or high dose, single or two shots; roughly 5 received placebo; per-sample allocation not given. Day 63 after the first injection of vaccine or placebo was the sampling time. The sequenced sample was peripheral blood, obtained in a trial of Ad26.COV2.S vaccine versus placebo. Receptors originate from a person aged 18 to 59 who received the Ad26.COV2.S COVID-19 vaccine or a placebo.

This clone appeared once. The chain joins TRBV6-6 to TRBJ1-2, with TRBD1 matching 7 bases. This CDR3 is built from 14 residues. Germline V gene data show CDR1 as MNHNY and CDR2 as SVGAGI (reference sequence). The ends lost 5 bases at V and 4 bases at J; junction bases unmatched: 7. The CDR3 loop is CASSLVDRAYGYTF. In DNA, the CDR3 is TGTGCCAGCAGTCTCGTCGACAGGGCCTATGGCTACACCTTC.

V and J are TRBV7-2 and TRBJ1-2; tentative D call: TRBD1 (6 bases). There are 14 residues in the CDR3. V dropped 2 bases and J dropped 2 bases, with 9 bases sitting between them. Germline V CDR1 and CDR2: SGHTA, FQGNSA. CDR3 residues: CASSLTGPNYGYTF. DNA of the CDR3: TGTGCCAGCAGCTTAACAGGGCCCAACTATGGCTACACCTTC.

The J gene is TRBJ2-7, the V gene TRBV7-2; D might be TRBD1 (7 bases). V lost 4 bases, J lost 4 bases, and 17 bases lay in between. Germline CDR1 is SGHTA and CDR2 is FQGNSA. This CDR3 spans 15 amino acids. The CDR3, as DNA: TGTGCCAGCAGCTCCCAGGGGGGTCTATCTTACGAGCAGTACTTC. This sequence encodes CASSSQGGLSYEQYF. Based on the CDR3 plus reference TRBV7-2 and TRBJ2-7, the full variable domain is GAGVSQSPSNKVTEKGKDVELRCDPISGHTALYWYRQSLGQGLEFLIYFQGNSAPDKSGLPSDRFSAERTGGSVSTLTIQRTQQEDSAVYLCASSSQGGLSYEQYFGPGTRLTVT.

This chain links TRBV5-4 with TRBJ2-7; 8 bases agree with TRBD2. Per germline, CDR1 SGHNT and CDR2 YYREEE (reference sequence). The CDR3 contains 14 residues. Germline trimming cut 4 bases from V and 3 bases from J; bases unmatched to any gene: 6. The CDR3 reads CASSPGGYYYEQYF. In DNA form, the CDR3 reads TGTGCCAGCAGCCCGGGAGGGTATTACTACGAGCAGTACTTC. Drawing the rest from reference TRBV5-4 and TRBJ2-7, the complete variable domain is ETGVTQSPTHLIKTRGQQVTLRCSSQSGHNTVSWYQQALGQGPQFIFQYYREEENGRGNFPPRFSGLQFPNYSSELNVNALELDDSALYLCASSPGGYYYEQYFGPGTRLTVT.

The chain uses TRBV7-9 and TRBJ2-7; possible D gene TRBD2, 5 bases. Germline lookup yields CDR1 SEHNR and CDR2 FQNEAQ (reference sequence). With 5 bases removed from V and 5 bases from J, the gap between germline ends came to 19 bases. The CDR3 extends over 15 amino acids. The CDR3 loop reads CASSPPDWKFDEQYF. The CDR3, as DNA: TGTGCCAGCAGCCCCCCGGACTGGAAGTTCGACGAGCAGTACTTC.

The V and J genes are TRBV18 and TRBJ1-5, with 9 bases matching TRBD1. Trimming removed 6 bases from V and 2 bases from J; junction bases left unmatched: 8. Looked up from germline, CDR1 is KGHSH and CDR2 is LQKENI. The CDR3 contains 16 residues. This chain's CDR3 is CASSPGQGRGNQPQHF. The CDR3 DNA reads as TGTGCCAGCTCTCCGGGACAGGGAAGAGGCAATCAGCCCCAGCATTTT.

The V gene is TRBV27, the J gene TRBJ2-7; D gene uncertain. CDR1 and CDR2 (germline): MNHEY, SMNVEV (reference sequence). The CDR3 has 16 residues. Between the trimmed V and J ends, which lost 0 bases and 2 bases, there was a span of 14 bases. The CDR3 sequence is CASSLSAPPVTYEQYF. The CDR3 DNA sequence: TGTGCCAGCAGTTTATCAGCCCCGCCGGTTACCTACGAGCAGTACTTC.

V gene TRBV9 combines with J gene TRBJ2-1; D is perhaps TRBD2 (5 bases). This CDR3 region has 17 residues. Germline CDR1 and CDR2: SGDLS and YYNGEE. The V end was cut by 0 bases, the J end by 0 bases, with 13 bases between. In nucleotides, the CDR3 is TGTGCCAGCAGCGTAGCGCCTAGCAGTAGCTCCTACAATGAGCAGTTCTTC. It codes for CASSVAPSSSSYNEQFF.

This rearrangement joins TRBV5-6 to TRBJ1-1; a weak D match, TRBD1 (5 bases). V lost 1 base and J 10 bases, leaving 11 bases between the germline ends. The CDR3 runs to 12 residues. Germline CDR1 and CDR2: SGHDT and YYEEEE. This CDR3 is CASSLNLQGAFF. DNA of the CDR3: TGTGCCAGCAGCTTGAATCTGCAGGGAGCTTTCTTT.

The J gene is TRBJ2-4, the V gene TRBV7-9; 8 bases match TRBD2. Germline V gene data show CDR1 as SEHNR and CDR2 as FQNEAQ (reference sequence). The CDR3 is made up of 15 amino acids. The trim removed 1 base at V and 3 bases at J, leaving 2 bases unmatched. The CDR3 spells CASSLGTSIKNIQYF. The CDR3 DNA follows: TGTGCCAGCAGCTTAGGGACTAGCATCAAAAACATTCAGTACTTC.

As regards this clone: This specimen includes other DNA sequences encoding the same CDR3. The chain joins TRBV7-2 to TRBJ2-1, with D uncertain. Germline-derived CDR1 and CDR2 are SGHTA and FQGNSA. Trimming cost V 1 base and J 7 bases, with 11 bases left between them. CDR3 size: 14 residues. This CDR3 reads CASSLGRLGNEQFF. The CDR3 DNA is TGTGCCAGCAGCTTAGGAAGGTTAGGGAATGAGCAGTTCTTC.

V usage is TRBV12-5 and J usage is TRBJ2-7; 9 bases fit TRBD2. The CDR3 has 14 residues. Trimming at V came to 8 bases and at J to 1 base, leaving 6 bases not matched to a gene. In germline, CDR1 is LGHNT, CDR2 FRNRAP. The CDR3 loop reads CASLLAGLSYEQYF. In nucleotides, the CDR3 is TGTGCTAGTCTCCTAGCGGGACTTTCCTACGAGCAGTACTTC. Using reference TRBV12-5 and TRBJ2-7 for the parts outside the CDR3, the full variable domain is DARVTQTPRHKVTEMGQEVTMRCQPILGHNTVFWYRQTMMQGLELLAYFRNRAPLDDSGMPKDRFSAEMPDATLATLKIQPSEPRDSAVYFCASLLAGLSYEQYFGPGTRLTVT.

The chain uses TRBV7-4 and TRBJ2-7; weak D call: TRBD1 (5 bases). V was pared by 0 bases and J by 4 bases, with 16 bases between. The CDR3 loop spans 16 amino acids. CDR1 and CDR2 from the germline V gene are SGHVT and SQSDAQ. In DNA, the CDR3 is TGTGCCAGCAGCTTAGCAGGGGTCCCCCCTTTTTACGAGCAGTACTTC. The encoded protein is CASSLAGVPPFYEQYF.

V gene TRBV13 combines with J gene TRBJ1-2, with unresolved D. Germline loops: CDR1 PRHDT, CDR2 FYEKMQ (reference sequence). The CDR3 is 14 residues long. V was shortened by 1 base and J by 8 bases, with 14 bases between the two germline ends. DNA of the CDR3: TGTGCCAGCAGCTTAGATCTCGGGTATCGGGGCTACACCTTC. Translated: CASSLDLGYRGYTF.

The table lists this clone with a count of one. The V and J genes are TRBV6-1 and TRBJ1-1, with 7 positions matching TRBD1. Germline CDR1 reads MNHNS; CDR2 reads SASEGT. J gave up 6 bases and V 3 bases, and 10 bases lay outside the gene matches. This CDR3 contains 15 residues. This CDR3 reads CASSDRTGQASEAFF. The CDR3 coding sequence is TGTGCCAGCAGTGACCGAACAGGACAGGCCTCTGAAGCTTTCTTT.

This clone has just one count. As DNA, the CDR3 is TGCGCCAGCCAGAAATCACAGGGGGCGGATTCACCCCTCCACTTT. Translation: CASQKSQGADSPLHF. The V and J genes are TRBV4-3 and TRBJ1-6; 9 bases fit TRBD1. The CDR3 spans 15 residues. The germline gives CDR1 LGHNA, CDR2 YSLEER. V dropped 8 bases and J dropped 8; count of bases not matched to a gene: 10.

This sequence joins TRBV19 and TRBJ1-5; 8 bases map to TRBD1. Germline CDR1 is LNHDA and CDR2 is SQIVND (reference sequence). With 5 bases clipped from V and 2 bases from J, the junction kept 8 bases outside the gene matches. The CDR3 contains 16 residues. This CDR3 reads CASSVSTGEGNQPQHF. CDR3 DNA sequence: TGTGCCAGTAGTGTCTCGACAGGGGAAGGCAATCAGCCCCAGCATTTT.

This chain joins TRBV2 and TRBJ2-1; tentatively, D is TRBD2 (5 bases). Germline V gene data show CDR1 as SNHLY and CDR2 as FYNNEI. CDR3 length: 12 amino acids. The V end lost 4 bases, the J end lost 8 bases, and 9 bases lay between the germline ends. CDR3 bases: TGTGCCAGCAGTGTGACTATCCATGAGCAGTTCTTC. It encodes CASSVTIHEQFF.

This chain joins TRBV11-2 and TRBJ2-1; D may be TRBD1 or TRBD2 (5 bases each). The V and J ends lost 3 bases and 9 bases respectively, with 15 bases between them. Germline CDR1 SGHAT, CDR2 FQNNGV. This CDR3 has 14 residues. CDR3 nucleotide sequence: TGTGCCAGCAGCTTGGTCCCGGGGCTTGGTGAGCAGTTCTTC. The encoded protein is CASSLVPGLGEQFF.